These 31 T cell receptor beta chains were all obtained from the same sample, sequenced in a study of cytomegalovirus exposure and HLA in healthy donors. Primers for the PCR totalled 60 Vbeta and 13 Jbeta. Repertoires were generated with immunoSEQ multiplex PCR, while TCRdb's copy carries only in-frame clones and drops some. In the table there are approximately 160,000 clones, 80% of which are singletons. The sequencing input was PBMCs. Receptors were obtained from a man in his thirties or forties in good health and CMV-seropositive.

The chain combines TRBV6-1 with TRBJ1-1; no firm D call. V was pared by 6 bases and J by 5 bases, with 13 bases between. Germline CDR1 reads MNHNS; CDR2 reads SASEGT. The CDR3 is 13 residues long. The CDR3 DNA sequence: TGTGCCAGCAGGGCTTTCCGGGAGACTGAAGCTTTCTTT. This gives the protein CASRAFRETEAFF.

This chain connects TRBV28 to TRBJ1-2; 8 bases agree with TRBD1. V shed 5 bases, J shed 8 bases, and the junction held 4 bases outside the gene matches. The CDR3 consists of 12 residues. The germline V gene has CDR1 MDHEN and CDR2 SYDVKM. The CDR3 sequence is CASSGQGRGYTF. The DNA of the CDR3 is TGTGCCAGCAGTGGACAGGGTCGAGGCTACACCTTC.

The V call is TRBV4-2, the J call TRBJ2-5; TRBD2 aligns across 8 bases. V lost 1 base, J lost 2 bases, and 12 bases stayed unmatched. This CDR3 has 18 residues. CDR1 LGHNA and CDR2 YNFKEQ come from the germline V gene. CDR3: CASSQVQSGSGYQETQYF. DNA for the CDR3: TGTGCCAGCAGCCAAGTACAGAGCGGGAGCGGGTATCAAGAGACCCAGTACTTC.

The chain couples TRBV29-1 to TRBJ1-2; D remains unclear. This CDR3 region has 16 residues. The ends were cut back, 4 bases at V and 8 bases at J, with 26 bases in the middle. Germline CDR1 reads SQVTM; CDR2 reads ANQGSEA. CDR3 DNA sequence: TGCAGCGTTGGCCTAGGTGTCTGGTCTTTTAGGTACGGCTACACCTTC. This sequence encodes CSVGLGVWSFRYGYTF.

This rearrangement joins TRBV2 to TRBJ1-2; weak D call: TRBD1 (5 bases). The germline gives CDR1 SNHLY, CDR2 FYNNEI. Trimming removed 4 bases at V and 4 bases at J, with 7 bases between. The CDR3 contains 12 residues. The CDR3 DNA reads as TGTGCCAGCAGTGGGCAGGGCTATGGCTACACCTTC. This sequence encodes CASSGQGYGYTF.

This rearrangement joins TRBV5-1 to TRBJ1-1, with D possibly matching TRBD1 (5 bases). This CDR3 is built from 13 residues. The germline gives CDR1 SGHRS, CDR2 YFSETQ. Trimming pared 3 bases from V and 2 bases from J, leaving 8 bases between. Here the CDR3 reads CASSSTDNTEAFF. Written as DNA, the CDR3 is TGCGCCAGCAGCTCGACAGACAACACTGAAGCTTTCTTT.

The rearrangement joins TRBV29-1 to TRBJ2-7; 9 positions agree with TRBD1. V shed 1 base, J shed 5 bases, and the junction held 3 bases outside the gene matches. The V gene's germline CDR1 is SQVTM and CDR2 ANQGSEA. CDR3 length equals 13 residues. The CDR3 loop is CSVEVDRGNEQYF. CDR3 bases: TGCAGCGTTGAAGTTGACAGGGGGAACGAGCAGTACTTC.

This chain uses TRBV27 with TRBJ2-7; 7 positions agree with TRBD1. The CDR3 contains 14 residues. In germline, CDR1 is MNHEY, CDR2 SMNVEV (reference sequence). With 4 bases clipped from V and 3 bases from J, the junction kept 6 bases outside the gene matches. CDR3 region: CASSSDRERYEQYF. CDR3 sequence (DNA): TGTGCCAGCAGTTCCGACAGGGAACGCTACGAGCAGTACTTC.

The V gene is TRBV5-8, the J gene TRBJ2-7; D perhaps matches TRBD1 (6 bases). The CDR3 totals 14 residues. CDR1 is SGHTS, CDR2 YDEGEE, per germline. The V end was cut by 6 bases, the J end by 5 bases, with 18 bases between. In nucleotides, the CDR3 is TGTGCCAGCAACCAAGGGGGAAGCGGACACGAGCAGTACTTC. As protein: CASNQGGSGHEQYF.

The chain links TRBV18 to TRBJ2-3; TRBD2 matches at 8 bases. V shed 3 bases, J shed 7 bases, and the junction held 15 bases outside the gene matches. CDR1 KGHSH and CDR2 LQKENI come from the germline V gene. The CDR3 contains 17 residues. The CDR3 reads CASSPVLAGPSSNTQYF. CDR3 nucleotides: TGTGCCAGCTCACCCGTCCTAGCGGGCCCCTCGAGTAATACGCAGTATTTT.

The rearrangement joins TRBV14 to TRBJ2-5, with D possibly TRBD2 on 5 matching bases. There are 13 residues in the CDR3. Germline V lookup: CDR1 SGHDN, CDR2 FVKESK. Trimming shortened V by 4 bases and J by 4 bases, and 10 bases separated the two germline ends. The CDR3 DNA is TGTGCCAGCAGCCTTGTTGAGGGAGAGACCCAGTACTTC. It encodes CASSLVEGETQYF.

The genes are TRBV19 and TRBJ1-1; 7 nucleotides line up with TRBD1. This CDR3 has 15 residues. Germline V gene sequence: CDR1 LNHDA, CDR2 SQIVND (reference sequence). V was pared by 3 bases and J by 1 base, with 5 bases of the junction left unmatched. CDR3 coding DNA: TGTGCCAGTAGTATCACAGGGGTGGGGAACACTGAAGCTTTCTTT. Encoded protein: CASSITGVGNTEAFF.

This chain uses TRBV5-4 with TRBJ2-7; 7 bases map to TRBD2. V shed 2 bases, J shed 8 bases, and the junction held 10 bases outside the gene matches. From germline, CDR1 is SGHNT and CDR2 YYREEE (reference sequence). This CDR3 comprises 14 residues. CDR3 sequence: CASSLGGSPPQQYF. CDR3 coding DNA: TGTGCCAGCAGCTTAGGCGGGAGTCCCCCGCAGCAGTACTTC. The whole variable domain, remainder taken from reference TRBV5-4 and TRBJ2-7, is ETGVTQSPTHLIKTRGQQVTLRCSSQSGHNTVSWYQQALGQGPQFIFQYYREEENGRGNFPPRFSGLQFPNYSSELNVNALELDDSALYLCASSLGGSPPQQYFGPGTRLTVT.

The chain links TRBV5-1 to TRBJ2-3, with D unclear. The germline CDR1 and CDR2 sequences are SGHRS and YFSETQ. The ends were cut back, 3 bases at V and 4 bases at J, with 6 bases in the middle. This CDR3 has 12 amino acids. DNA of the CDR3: TGCGCCAGCAGCTGGGCCTCAGATACGCAGTATTTT. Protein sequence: CASSWASDTQYF.

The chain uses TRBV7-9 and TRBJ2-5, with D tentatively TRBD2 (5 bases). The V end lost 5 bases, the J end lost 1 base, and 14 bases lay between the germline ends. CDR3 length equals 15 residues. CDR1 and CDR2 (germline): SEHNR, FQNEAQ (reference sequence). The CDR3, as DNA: TGTGCCAGCAGCCCTACGAGGGATACCCAAGAGACCCAGTACTTC. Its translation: CASSPTRDTQETQYF.

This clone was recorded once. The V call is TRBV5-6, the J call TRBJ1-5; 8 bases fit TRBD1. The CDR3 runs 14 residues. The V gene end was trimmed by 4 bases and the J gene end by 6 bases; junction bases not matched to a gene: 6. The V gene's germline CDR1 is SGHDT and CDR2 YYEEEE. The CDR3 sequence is CASSDGQGGQPQHF. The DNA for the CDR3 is TGTGCCAGCAGCGACGGACAGGGAGGTCAGCCCCAGCATTTT.

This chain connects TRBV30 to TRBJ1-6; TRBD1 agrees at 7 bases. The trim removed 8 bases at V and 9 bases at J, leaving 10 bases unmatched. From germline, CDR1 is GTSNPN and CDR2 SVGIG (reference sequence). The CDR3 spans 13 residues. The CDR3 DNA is TGTGCCGCAACAGGGGATAGAGTTTCACCCCTCCACTTT. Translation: CAATGDRVSPLHF.

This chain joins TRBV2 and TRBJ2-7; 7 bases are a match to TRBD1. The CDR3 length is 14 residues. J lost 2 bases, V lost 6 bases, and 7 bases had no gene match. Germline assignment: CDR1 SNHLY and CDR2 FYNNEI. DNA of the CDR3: TGTGCCAGCAGCCTGTATAGGGGGCCCTACGAGCAGTACTTC. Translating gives CASSLYRGPYEQYF.

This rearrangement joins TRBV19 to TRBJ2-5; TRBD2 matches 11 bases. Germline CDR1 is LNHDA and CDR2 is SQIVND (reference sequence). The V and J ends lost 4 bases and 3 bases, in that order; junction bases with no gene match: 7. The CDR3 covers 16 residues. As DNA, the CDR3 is TGTGCCAGTAGTAGGGGAGGACTAGCGGGTAAAGAGACCCAGTACTTC. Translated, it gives CASSRGGLAGKETQYF.

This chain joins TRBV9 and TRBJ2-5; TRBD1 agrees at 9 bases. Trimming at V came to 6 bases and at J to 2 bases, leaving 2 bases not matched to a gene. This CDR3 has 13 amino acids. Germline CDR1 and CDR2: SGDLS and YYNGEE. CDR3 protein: CASNGQGQETQYF. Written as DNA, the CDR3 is TGTGCCAGCAACGGACAGGGGCAAGAGACCCAGTACTTC.

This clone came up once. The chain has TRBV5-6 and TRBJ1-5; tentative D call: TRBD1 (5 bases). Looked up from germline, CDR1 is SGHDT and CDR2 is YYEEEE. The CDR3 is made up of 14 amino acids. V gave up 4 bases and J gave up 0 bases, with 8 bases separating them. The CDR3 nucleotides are TGTGCCAGCAGCCGCGGGACTAGCAATCAGCCCCAGCATTTT. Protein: CASSRGTSNQPQHF. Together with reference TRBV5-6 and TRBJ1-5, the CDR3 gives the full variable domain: DAGVTQSPTHLIKTRGQQVTLRCSPKSGHDTVSWYQQALGQGPQFIFQYYEEEERQRGNFPDRFSGHQFPNYSSELNVNALLLGDSALYLCASSRGTSNQPQHFGDGTRLSIL.

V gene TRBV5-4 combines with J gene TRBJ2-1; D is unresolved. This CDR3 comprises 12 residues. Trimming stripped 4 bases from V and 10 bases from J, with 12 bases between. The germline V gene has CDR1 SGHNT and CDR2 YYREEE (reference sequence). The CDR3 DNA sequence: TGTGCCAGCAGCAACGTCCGTGCGGAGCAGTTCTTC. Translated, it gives CASSNVRAEQFF.

The CDR3 reads CASSHDRVWEQYF. The CDR3 nucleotides read TGTGCCAGCAGCCATGACAGGGTCTGGGAGCAGTACTTC. This chain connects TRBV7-2 to TRBJ2-7; 7 bases match TRBD1. The CDR3 contains 13 residues. Trimming removed 5 bases from V and 7 bases from J; junction bases left unmatched: 8. In germline, CDR1 is SGHTA, CDR2 FQGNSA.

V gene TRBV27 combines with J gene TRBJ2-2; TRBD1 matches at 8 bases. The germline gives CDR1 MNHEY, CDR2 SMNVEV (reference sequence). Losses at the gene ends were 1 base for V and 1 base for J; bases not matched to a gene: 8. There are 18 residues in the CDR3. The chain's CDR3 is CASSLWFLGQVNTGELFF. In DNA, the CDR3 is TGTGCCAGCAGTTTATGGTTCCTGGGACAGGTGAACACCGGGGAGCTGTTTTTT.

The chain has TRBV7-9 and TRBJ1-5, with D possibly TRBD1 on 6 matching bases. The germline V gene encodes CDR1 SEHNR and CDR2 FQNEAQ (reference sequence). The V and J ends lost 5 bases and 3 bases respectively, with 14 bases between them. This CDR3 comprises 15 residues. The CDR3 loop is CASSRGGDTNQPQHF. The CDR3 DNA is TGTGCCAGCAGCCGGGGAGGGGACACCAATCAGCCCCAGCATTTT. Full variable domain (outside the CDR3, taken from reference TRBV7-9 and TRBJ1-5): DTGVSQNPRHKITKRGQNVTFRCDPISEHNRLYWYRQTLGQGPEFLTYFQNEAQLEKSRLLSDRFSAERPKGSFSTLEIQRTEQGDSAMYLCASSRGGDTNQPQHFGDGTRLSIL.

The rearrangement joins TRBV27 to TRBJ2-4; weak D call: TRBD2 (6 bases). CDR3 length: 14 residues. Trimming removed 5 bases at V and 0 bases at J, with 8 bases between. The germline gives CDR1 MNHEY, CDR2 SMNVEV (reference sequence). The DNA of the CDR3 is TGTGCCAGCAGTCAGGGACTAGCCAAAAACATTCAGTACTTC. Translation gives CASSQGLAKNIQYF.

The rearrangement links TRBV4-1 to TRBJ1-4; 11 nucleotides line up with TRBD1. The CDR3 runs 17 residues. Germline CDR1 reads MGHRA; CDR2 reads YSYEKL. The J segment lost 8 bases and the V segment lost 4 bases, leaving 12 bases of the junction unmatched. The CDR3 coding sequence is TGCGCCAGCAGCCCCAGCCTGGGGACAGGGGGATTGGAAAAACTGTTTTTT. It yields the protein CASSPSLGTGGLEKLFF.

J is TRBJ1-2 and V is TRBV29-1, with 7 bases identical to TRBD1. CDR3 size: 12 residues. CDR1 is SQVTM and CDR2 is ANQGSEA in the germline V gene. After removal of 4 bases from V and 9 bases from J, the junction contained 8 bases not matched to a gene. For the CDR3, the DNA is TGCAGCGTTGCCCCCACAGGGGAGCGCTACACCTTC. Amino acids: CSVAPTGERYTF.

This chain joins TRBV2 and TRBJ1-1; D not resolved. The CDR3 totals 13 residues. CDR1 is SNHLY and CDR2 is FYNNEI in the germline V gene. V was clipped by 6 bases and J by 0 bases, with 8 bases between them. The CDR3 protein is CASSSVLNTEAFF. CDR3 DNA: TGTGCCAGCAGCTCTGTCCTGAACACTGAAGCTTTCTTT.

The CDR3 DNA reads TGTGCCAGTCTACCGGGGGGCTCTGGAAACACCATATATTTT. Translating it yields CASLPGGSGNTIYF. The rearrangement uses TRBV6-7 and TRBJ1-3; a possible D gene is TRBD1 (5 bases). TRBV6-7 is an open reading frame, and its role is uncertain. V was shortened by 9 bases and J by 0 bases, with 12 bases between the two germline ends. The CDR3 consists of 14 residues.

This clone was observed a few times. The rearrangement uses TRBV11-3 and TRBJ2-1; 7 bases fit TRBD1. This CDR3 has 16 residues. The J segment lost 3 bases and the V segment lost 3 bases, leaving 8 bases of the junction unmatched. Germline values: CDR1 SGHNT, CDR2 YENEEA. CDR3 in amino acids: CASSFVGGLHYNEQFF. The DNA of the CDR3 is TGTGCCAGCAGCTTTGTAGGGGGCCTCCACTACAATGAGCAGTTCTTC.